The next 8 T cell receptor beta chains were all read from a single sample in a study of molecular identifiers for immune sequencing clone quantification. TCRdb reanalysed the PCR reads using MiXCR and keeps one entry per CDR3 protein. This sample yields about 510,000 distinct CDR3 sequences, of which 20% to 25% are seen a single time; about 0.8% belongs to the top ten. The sample taken for sequencing was naive CD8+ T cells from blood, with Jurkat cell RNA spiked in. Specified subset: FACS-sorted CD8+CD4-CCR7+CD45RA+ naive T cells. The receptors come from a human donor in good health. Some libraries in this study had Jurkat cell RNA spiked in.

This clonotype was detected only a few times. One end of the junction varies from germline; a read error may be responsible. The J gene is TRBJ1-4, the V gene TRBV12-3 or TRBV12-4; D is uncertain. This CDR3 comprises 14 residues. CDR3: CASRLGNNQEKLFF. CDR3 DNA: TGTGCCAGCAGGTTAGGTAATAACCAGGAAAAACTGTTTTTT.

The chain joins TRBV7-9 to TRBJ2-1; the D gene is possibly TRBD2 (6 bases). This CDR3 is 17 amino acids long. CDR1 and CDR2 (germline): SEHNR, FQNEAQ (reference sequence). Trimming took 1 base from V and 0 from J, leaving 13 bases between them. The CDR3 region has the DNA TGTGCCAGCAGCTTAGAAGGCGGGATCAGCTCCTACAATGAGCAGTTCTTC. Amino acid sequence: CASSLEGGISSYNEQFF.

There are a few counts of this clonotype. V gene TRBV30 combines with J gene TRBJ1-4, with unresolved D. The V end was cut by 0 bases, the J end by 2 bases, with 13 bases between. CDR3 length: 16 residues. Germline lookup yields CDR1 GTSNPN and CDR2 SVGIG (reference sequence). The CDR3 region is CAWSVRRSMTNEKLFF. The CDR3 region has the DNA TGTGCCTGGAGTGTACGACGTAGTATGACTAATGAAAAACTGTTTTTT. Filled out from reference TRBV30 and TRBJ1-4, the complete variable domain reads SQTIHQWPATLVQPVGSPLSLECTVEGTSNPNLYWYRQAAGRGLQLLFYSVGIGQISSEVPQNLSASRPQDRQFILSSKKLLLSDSGFYLCAWSVRRSMTNEKLFFGSGTQLSVL.

The chain's CDR3 is CASTKFGQALYGYTF. The DNA for the CDR3 is TGTGCCAGCACCAAATTTGGGCAGGCGCTCTATGGCTACACCTTC. This chain links TRBV6-2 or TRBV6-3 with TRBJ1-2; D unclear. Germline V gives CDR1 MNHEY, CDR2 SVGEGT. Trimming removed 7 bases at V and 4 bases at J, with 19 bases between. CDR3 length: 15 residues.

Regarding this clonotype: This may stem from a read error, because a much larger clone lies one nucleotide away. The chain has TRBV19 and TRBJ2-3; unclear D gene. The germline gives CDR1 LNHDA, CDR2 SQIVND (reference sequence). The CDR3 extends over 14 amino acids. The CDR3 sequence is CASSISGSTDTRYF. Written as DNA, the CDR3 is TGTGCCAGTAGTATTTCAGGTTCCACAGATACGCGGTATTTT.

This clonotype was seen repeatedly, ten times or more. This sequence joins TRBV20-1 and TRBJ2-7, with D possibly TRBD1 on 5 matching bases. CDR3 length equals 15 residues. Trimming left V 2 bases short and J 0 bases short, with 14 bases between. The V gene's germline CDR1 is DFQATT and CDR2 SNEGSKA (reference sequence). Here the CDR3 reads CSARTRQFSSYEQYF. DNA of the CDR3: TGCAGTGCTAGAACTCGACAGTTTAGCTCCTACGAGCAGTACTTC.

To note about this clonotype: At one end, the junction sequence differs from germline, possibly due to a read error. The V and J genes are TRBV7-9 and TRBJ1-1; no reliable D call. The CDR3 loop spans 15 amino acids. Germline assignment: CDR1 SEHNR and CDR2 FQNEAQ (reference sequence). CDR3 DNA sequence: TGTGCCAGCAGCTTTGGTAGAGAGATGAACACTGAAGCTTCCTTT. Translating it yields CASSFGREMNTEASF.

There are a few counts of this clonotype. The chain employs TRBV19 and TRBJ1-5; tentative D call: TRBD1 (5 bases). The CDR3 runs 15 residues. V was clipped by 2 bases and J by 6 bases, with 14 bases between them. Germline CDR1 is LNHDA and CDR2 is SQIVND (reference sequence). The CDR3 bases are TGTGCCAGTAGTATACTGGGGGGGGTGTCTCAGCCCCAGCATTTT. This translates into CASSILGGVSQPQHF.